This T cell receptor (beta chain) was recovered during a study of shared clonotypes between healthy human individuals. Findings and caveats of the study: Memory subsets had estimated richness that was generally smaller than that of naive subsets.

Some clones are missing from TCRdb's copy, which holds only in-frame ones; the method was immunoSEQ multiplex PCR. This table holds about 960,000 clones, 76% found once. Per the germline V gene, CDR1 is SSHAT and CDR2 is FNYEAQ (reference sequence). The CDR3 extends over 15 amino acids. As regards this clone: What it recognizes is unknown. One junction end disagrees with the germline gene, perhaps due to a read error.

Specimen: memory CD4+ T cells sorted from blood. Specified subset: CD45RA-negative fraction. This TCR was recovered from a man between 18 and 29 years old in good health. The rearrangement joins TRBV7-7 to TRBJ2-3, with D possibly matching TRBD2 (5 bases). CDR3: CASSLGLEGTDTQYF. CDR3 DNA: TGTGCTAGCAGCTTAGGCCTGGAGGGCACAGATACGCAGTATTTT.